The table lists the clone carrying this TCR beta chain with many counts. This specimen belongs to a study of read filtering for tumor transcriptome and immune sequencing. Trimming removed 5 bases at V and 1 base at J, with 14 bases between. Germline V lookup: CDR1 SQVTM, CDR2 ANQGSEA. There are 14 residues in the CDR3. Molecular barcoded adaptors covering alpha/delta and beta/gamma chains were used on 400 ng RNA. TCRdb reanalysed the reads using MiXCR and keeps one entry per CDR3 protein. The data contain 40,000 to 50,000 distinct CDR3 sequences, roughly 18% of them singletons. The J gene is TRBJ1-1, the V gene TRBV29-1; D might be TRBD1 (5 bases). Sequenced input: a population of CD138-negative cells sorted from bone marrow. This clonotype originated in a donor at least 40 years old with multiple myeloma. The CDR3 loop is CSVSRGGRNTEAFF. The CDR3 DNA reads TGCAGCGTTAGTCGTGGGGGAAGGAACACTGAAGCTTTCTTT. Full variable domain (missing parts from reference TRBV29-1 and TRBJ1-1): SAVISQKPSRDICQRGTSLTIQCQVDSQVTMMFWYRQQPGQSLTLIATANQGSEATYESGFVIDKFPISRPNLTFSTLTVSNMSPEDSSIYLCSVSRGGRNTEAFFGQGTRLTVV.